This record covers a single TCR beta chain. What it binds is unknown. CDR1 and CDR2 (germline): SGHVS, FQNEAQ. V shed 6 bases and J 0 bases; nucleotides not matched to a gene: 8. The CDR3 runs 17 residues. This record comes from a study of shared clonotypes between healthy human individuals. Over several immunoSEQ plates, each subset's genomic DNA was distributed in even portions. Per the authors' pipeline: Junction-only sequences without quality scores came from ImmunoSEQ, so filtering differed. Clones were read by immunoSEQ multiplex PCR, and TCRdb kept only the in-frame ones, dropping some. The DNA gave D and trimming, while V, J and clone size come from that table. The sample lists about 980,000 clones, about three quarters seen once, with approximately 1.5% in the top ten. Overall study findings and caveats: An effect of sequencing depth on clonotype sharing among donors was expected.

The receptor comes from a man aged 18 to 30 in good health. Sequenced input: memory CD4+ T cells sorted from blood. Subset described: CD45RA-negative fraction. The chain uses TRBV7-8 and TRBJ2-2; 9 nucleotides agree with TRBD2. CDR3 sequence reads: CASRRLADNTNTGELFF. The DNA for the CDR3 is TGTGCCAGCAGGAGACTAGCGGACAACACGAACACCGGGGAGCTGTTTTTT. The entire variable domain, with the rest obtained from reference TRBV7-8 and TRBJ2-2, is as follows: GAGVSQSPRYKVAKRGQDVALRCDPISGHVSLFWYQQALGQGPEFLTYFQNEAQLDKSGLPSDRFFAERPEGSVSTLKIQRTQQEDSAVYLCASRRLADNTNTGELFFGEGSRLTVL.